This TCR beta chain was documented in a study of regulatory and conventional T cells in RAG deficiency. This clone was counted once. J was trimmed by 4 bases and V by 1 base; bases with no gene match: 3. The CDR3 is 16 residues long. Per the germline V gene, CDR1 is SGHNT and CDR2 is YYREEE (reference sequence). Genomic DNA came from blood conventional CD4+ T cells gated CD25-low CD127-high. TCRdb's copy holds only in-frame clones and misses some; the assay was immunoSEQ multiplex PCR. The table includes 22,000 or so clones, 90% to 95% detected once. The same sample was also used in a study of regulatory T cells. That paper states: Amplification used 52 TRBV primers and 13 TRBJ primers.

This clonotype was sampled from a human donor in good health. The chain uses TRBV5-4 and TRBJ2-2, with TRBD1 matching over 11 bases. Sequencing was carried out using CD4+ T cells sorted from blood. DNA for the CDR3: TGTGCCAGCAGCTTGTGGGACAGGGGGTCCACCGGGGAGCTGTTTTTT. Its translation is CASSLWDRGSTGELFF.